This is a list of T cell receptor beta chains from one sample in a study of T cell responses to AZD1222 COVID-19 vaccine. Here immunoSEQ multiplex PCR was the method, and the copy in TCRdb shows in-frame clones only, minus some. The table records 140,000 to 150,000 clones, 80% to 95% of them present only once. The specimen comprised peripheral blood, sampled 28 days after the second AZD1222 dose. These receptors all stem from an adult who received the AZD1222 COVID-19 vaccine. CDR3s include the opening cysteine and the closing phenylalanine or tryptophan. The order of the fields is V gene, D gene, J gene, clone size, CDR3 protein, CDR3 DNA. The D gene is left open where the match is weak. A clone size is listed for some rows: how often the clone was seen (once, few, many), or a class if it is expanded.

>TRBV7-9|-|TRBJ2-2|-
CASTIPQSNTGELFF
TGTGCCAGCACCATCCCTCAGAGCAACACCGGGGAGCTGTTTTTT
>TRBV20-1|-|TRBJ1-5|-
CSASAAGLSRQPQHF
TGCAGTGCTAGTGCGGCAGGGTTATCTCGTCAGCCCCAGCATTTT
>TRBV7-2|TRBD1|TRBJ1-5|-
CASSLVGTGNQPQHF
TGTGCCAGCAGCTTAGTCGGGACAGGCAATCAGCCCCAGCATTTT
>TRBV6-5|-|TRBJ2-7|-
CASTWAETYEQYF
TGTGCCAGCACCTGGGCAGAGACCTACGAGCAGTACTTC
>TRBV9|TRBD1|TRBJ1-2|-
CASSVASTGGHGYTF
TGTGCCAGCAGCGTAGCCTCGACAGGGGGCCATGGCTACACCTTC
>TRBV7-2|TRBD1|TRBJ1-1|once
CASSFGQAPGTEAFF
TGTGCCAGCAGCTTCGGACAGGCCCCGGGGACTGAAGCTTTCTTT
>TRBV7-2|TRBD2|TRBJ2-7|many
CASSLGSSGGDQYF
TGTGCCAGCAGCTTAGGCTCTAGCGGGGGGGACCAGTACTTC
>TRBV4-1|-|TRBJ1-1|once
CASSQDEGVNTEAFF
TGCGCCAGCAGCCAAGACGAGGGGGTGAACACTGAAGCTTTCTTT
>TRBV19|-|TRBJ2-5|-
CASSRELVQETQYF
TGTGCCAGTAGTCGAGAACTCGTACAAGAGACCCAGTACTTC
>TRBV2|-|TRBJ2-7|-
CASSLDLSTYEQYF
TGTGCCAGCAGTTTGGACTTATCGACCTACGAGCAGTACTTC
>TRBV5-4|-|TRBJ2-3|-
CASSLWRTSTDTQYF
TGTGCCAGCAGCTTATGGCGGACTAGCACAGATACGCAGTATTTT
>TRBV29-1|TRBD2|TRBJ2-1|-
CSGGLASNEQFF
TGCAGCGGGGGACTAGCGTCCAATGAGCAGTTCTTC
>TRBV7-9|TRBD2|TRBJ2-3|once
CASSPSGTSGSADTQYF
TGTGCCAGCAGCCCGAGTGGGACTAGCGGGAGTGCAGATACGCAGTATTTT
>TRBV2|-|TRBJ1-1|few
CATRGWGRGPEAFF
TGTGCCACCCGCGGGTGGGGGAGAGGCCCTGAAGCTTTCTTT
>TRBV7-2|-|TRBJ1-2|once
CASSSLGAFDGYTF
TGTGCCAGCAGCTCACTAGGCGCGTTCGATGGCTACACCTTC
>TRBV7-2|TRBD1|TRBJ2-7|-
CASSQGVNEQYF
TGTGCCAGCAGCCAGGGGGTTAACGAGCAGTACTTC
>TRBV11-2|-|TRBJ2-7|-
CASSPVGGFYEQYF
TGTGCCAGCAGCCCGGTGGGGGGCTTTTACGAGCAGTACTTC
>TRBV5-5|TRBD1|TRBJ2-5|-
CASSTRQGFQETQYF
TGTGCCAGCAGCACAAGACAGGGGTTTCAAGAGACCCAGTACTTC
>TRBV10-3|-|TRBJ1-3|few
CAISDGGRDTIYF
TGTGCCATCAGTGATGGGGGGCGAGACACCATATATTTT
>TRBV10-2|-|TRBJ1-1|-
CASTTATVNTEAFF
TGCGCCAGCACCACGGCGACAGTGAACACTGAAGCTTTCTTT
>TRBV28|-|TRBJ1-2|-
CASSLQGRGYTF
TGTGCCAGCAGTCTGCAGGGTCGCGGCTACACCTTC
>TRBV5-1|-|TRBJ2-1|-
CASSLAGRNQGEQFF
TGCGCCAGCAGCTTGGCGGGCCGCAACCAAGGGGAGCAGTTCTTC
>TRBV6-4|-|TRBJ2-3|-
CASSDEADTQYF
TGTGCCAGCAGTGACGAGGCAGATACGCAGTATTTT
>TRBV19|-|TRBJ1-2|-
CAGRQPLNYGYTF
TGTGCCGGTAGACAGCCGCTTAACTATGGCTACACCTTC
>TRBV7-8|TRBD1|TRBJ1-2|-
CASSPVRGQDYGYTF
TGTGCCAGCAGCCCCGTAAGGGGGCAGGACTATGGCTACACCTTC
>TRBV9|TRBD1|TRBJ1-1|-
CASSPPRAGGGVTEAFF
TGTGCCAGCAGCCCGCCCCGGGCAGGGGGAGGGGTCACTGAAGCTTTCTTT
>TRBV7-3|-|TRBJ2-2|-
CASSLGGRVDGELFF
TGTGCCAGCAGCTTAGGGGGGAGAGTAGACGGGGAGCTGTTTTTT
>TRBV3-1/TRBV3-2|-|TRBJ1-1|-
CASSRADRNTEAFF
TGTGCCAGCAGCCGGGCCGATAGGAACACTGAAGCTTTCTTT
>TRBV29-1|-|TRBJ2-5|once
CSVEDGAQETQYF
TGCAGCGTTGAAGATGGGGCCCAAGAGACCCAGTACTTC
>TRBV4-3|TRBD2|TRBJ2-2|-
CASSQDSRGGQGELFF
TGCGCCAGCAGCCAAGACTCGCGGGGGGGCCAAGGGGAGCTGTTTTTT
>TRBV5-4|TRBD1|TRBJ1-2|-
CASSLRFEGAHGYTF
TGTGCCAGCAGCCTCCGATTCGAGGGGGCCCATGGCTACACCTTC
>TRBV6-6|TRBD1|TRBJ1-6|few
CASRIPGQSNSPLHF
TGTGCCAGCAGAATACCGGGACAGAGCAATTCACCCCTCCACTTT
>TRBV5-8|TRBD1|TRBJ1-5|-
CASSLFQGGSEPQHF
TGTGCCAGCAGCTTGTTTCAGGGGGGCAGCGAGCCCCAGCATTTT
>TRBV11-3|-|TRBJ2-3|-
CASSRSLAGTQYF
TGTGCCAGCAGCCGGTCTTTAGCCGGGACTCAGTATTTT
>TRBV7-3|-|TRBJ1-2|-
CASSPTGGVYGYTF
TGTGCCAGCAGCCCCACGGGGGGAGTCTACGGCTACACCTTC
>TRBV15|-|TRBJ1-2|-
CATSKDTQRDGYTF
TGTGCCACCAGCAAAGACACACAAAGGGATGGCTACACCTTC
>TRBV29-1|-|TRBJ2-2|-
CSVSQLNTGELFF
TGCAGCGTGTCACAGCTTAACACCGGGGAGCTGTTTTTT
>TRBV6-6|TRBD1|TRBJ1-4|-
CASSPGTGPRINEKLFF
TGTGCCAGCAGTCCCGGGACAGGGCCCCGCATTAATGAAAAACTGTTTTTT
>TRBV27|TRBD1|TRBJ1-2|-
CASSLSTDRAAGYTF
TGTGCCAGCAGTTTGTCTACCGACAGGGCTGCTGGCTACACCTTC
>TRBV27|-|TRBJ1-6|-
CASSLRVISPLHF
TGTGCCAGCAGTTTAAGGGTGATTTCACCCCTCCACTTT
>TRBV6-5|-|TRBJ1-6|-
CASSYEGAYNSPLHF
TGTGCCAGCAGTTACGAAGGGGCTTATAATTCACCCCTCCACTTT
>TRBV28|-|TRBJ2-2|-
CASTPGGEILTGELFF
TGTGCCAGCACCCCCGGGGGCGAAATTCTTACCGGGGAGCTGTTTTTT
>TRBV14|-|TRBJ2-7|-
CASSQLDEQYF
TGTGCCAGCAGCCAACTCGACGAGCAGTACTTC
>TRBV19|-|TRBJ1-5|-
CASSIIVGQPQHF
TGTGCCAGTAGTATCATAGTGGGACAGCCCCAGCATTTT
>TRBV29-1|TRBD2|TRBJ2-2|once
CSVAVSGVNTGELFF
TGCAGCGTTGCGGTTAGCGGGGTGAACACCGGGGAGCTGTTTTTT
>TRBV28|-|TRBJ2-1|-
CASSLSAGNEQFF
TGTGCCAGCAGTCTCTCTGCAGGCAATGAGCAGTTCTTC
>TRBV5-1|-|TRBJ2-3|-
CASSLRSSADTDTQYF
TGCGCCAGCAGCTTGAGAAGCAGCGCCGACACAGATACGCAGTATTTT
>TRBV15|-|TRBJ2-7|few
CATSRDFNEQYF
TGTGCCACCAGCAGAGATTTTAACGAGCAGTACTTC
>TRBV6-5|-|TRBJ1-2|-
CASSYSKGFGYIF
TGTGCCAGCAGTTACTCGAAAGGTTTTGGCTACATCTTC